The T cell receptor beta chain described here comes from a study of response to subunit inactivated influenza vaccine. TCRdb analysed the RT-PCR reads with MiXCR anew, one entry per CDR3 protein. Of about 500,000 distinct CDR3 sequences listed, 16% are singletons. This clonotype was observed a few times. What it recognizes is unknown. Study-wide findings and caveats: The authors suggested that every seasonal influenza vaccination recruits few new T cells.

V lost 1 base to trimming and J lost 0 bases, with 4 bases between them. Germline values: CDR1 DFQATT, CDR2 SNEGSKA (reference sequence). There are 12 residues in the CDR3. Sequenced material: CD4+ T cells sorted from PBMCs, taken around 2 years after vaccination. This rearrangement joins TRBV20-1 to TRBJ2-7, with no clear D. The sequence came from a man aged 50 to 69 who received an inactivated influenza vaccine. This chain's CDR3 is CSARVTSYEQYF. The CDR3 DNA reads as TGCAGTGCTAGAGTTACCTCCTACGAGCAGTACTTC.